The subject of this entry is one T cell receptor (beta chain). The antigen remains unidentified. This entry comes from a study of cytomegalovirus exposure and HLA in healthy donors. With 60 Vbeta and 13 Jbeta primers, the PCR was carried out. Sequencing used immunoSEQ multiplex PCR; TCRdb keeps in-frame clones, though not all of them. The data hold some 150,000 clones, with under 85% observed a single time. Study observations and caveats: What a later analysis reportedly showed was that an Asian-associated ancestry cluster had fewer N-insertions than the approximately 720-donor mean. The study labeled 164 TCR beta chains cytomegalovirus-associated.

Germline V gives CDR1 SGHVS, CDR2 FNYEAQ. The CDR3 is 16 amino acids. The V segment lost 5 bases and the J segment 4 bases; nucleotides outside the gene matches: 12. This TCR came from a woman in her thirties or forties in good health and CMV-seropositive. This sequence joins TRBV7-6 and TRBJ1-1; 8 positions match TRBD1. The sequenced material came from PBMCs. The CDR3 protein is CASSRVTGERCTEAFF. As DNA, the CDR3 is TGTGCCAGCAGCCGAGTGACAGGGGAGAGATGCACTGAAGCTTTCTTT. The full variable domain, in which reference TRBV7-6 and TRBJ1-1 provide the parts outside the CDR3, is GAGVSQSPRYKVTKRGQDVALRCDPISGHVSLYWYRQALGQGPEFLTYFNYEAQQDKSGLPNDRFSAERPEGSISTLTIQRTEQRDSAMYRCASSRVTGERCTEAFFGQGTRLTVV.